Below, one TCR beta chain is given with its context. Its antigen specificity is not known. Per-nucleotide qualities are absent, and no much larger clonotype sits a single base away. The record originates from a study of OX40 agonist ivuxolimab in advanced cancers. For the study in its entirety: Ivuxolimab was a fully human IgG2 agonistic monoclonal antibody targeting the costimulatory receptor OX40 (CD134). Intravenous ivuxolimab was administered to patients every 2 weeks at six dose levels: 0.01, 0.1, 0.3, 1.5, 3 and 10 mg/kg. Of the roughly 52 dose-escalation patients, hepatocellular carcinoma was present in approximately 20, melanoma in around 15, renal cell carcinoma in 9 and head and neck cancer in 9. In the dose-escalation cohort, 70% to 85% of patients were male, and the mean age was around 60 years, with a range of roughly 20 to 80. Prior anti-PD-1, anti-PD-L1 or anti-CTLA-4 therapy was permitted, and 30% to 45% of dose-escalation patients had received checkpoint inhibitors. Three dose-escalation patients achieved partial responses, one with hepatocellular carcinoma and two with cutaneous melanoma. Peripheral TCRbeta sequencing was intended to test whether TCR sequence diversity was altered and clonal T-cell expansion was caused by ivuxolimab. The paper describes the monotherapy dose-escalation part (N ≈ 50 patients) of the phase I trial of ivuxolimab. Here is what the overall study found, with its caveats: Low levels of normalized T-cell clonal expansion were also seen in some patients who did not respond. At doses of 0.1 to 3.0 mg/kg, clonal expansion of both CD4+ and CD8+ T cells in blood was seen between baseline and week 6. Which antigens the clonally expanded peripheral T cells were specific for was not determined. After ivuxolimab, expanded clones were on average more numerous among CD8+ T cells than among CD4+ T cells. In partial responders in the 0.1-3.0 mg/kg groups, normalized peripheral clonal expansion was found to be among the lowest, especially among CD8+ T cells.

Patients with a history of autoimmune disease or receiving systemic immunosuppression were excluded from the trial. In every dose cohort, peripheral blood was drawn for TCR sequencing at baseline, cycle 4 day 1, and cycle 7 day 1. The samples were drawn from a first-in-human, open-label, multicenter phase I dose-escalation trial of ivuxolimab. Adults with locally advanced or metastatic melanoma, renal cell, hepatocellular, or head and neck squamous cell carcinoma were enrolled in the trial. CD4+ and CD8+ T cells were sorted separately from peripheral blood before TCR sequencing. For sequencing of the TCRbeta CDR3 region, genomic DNA was extracted from the sorted cells. TCRbeta CDR3 regions were sequenced using the immunoSEQ Assay. TCRdb carries this immuneACCESS record with in-frame sequences only. Its versions omit some clonotypes, under half of them owing to an unresolved V gene in the studies checked, with the rest unexplained. The sample table contains 70,000 to 95,000 clones; only one count was recorded for 90% of them. The top ten hold 0.55% to 0.8% of the sample.

The sequence was obtained from an adult with an advanced solid tumor such as melanoma, head and neck, liver or kidney cancer. Sequenced here: CD4+ or CD8+ T cells sorted from blood, sampled in a trial of the OX40 agonist ivuxolimab.

Here is the DNA: TGTGCCAGCAACAACCCCGCCCGGGGAGGACCAGGGGAGCTGTTTTTT. Its product reads: CASNNPARGGPGELFF. The sequence is built from TRBV5-5 and TRBJ2-2; TRBD2 is a possible D gene, resting on 6 matching bases. The junction shows trimming of 6 bases on V and 8 bases on J, plus 23 bases between the germline ends. Sequences SGHKS (CDR1) and YYEKEE (CDR2) are obtained from the germline V gene (reference sequence). Counted from cysteine to phenylalanine, this CDR3 has 16 amino acids. Only the CDR3 region is kept as DNA, spanning 48 bases read in frame from base 1.